The clone carrying this T cell receptor (beta chain) was detected many times. The antigen is unknown. TCRdb itself ran the 5' RACE reads through MiXCR, one entry per CDR3 protein. The sample yields about 150,000 distinct CDR3 sequences, around 5.8% seen once. The sample is drawn from a study of T-cell memory formation after mild COVID-19. Study-level findings and limits: Clones that contracted from day 15 to 85 had balanced CD4/CD8; later expanders were CD4+ biased.

Germline assignment: CDR1 SGHRS and CDR2 YFSETQ. Trimming at V came to 3 bases and at J to 1 base, leaving 4 bases not matched to a gene. This CDR3 contains 16 residues. The chain employs TRBV5-1 and TRBJ2-5; 12 nucleotides agree with TRBD2. Sequences were obtained from PBMCs or a T cell subset sorted from them (not recorded which). This TCR came from an adult woman who had mild COVID-19 (a few samples of this study predate the infection). Cell type and time point are not known. CDR3: CASSYTSGGFQETQYF. The CDR3, as DNA: TGCGCCAGCAGCTATACTAGCGGGGGGTTCCAAGAGACCCAGTACTTC.